Following are 10 T cell receptor beta chains from one sample sequenced in a study of post-analysis software for immune sequencing data. The study, taken as a whole, reports: Five or six TRBV segments, TRBV5-6, TRBV5-1 and TRBV20-1 among them, were found more frequent in patients than controls.

Their antigens remain unidentified. Tagging with unique molecular identifiers was a feature of the TCR beta cDNA libraries. TCRdb itself ran the PCR reads through MiXCR, one entry per CDR3 protein. The repertoire holds more than 500,000 distinct CDR3 sequences, around a third seen once, with about 5.6% in the top ten. The sample taken for sequencing was blood. These receptors were obtained from a girl younger than 18 with multiple sclerosis.

The chain is built from TRBV7-3 and TRBJ2-1; maybe TRBD2 (7 bases). Trimming pared 5 bases from V and 5 bases from J, leaving 16 bases between. The CDR3 has 15 residues. The V gene's germline CDR1 is SGHTA and CDR2 FQGTGA. CDR3 protein: CASSPPGGRDNEQFF. The CDR3 DNA sequence: TGTGCCAGCAGCCCCCCCGGGGGGCGGGACAATGAGCAGTTCTTC.

The V gene is TRBV10-3, the J gene TRBJ2-6; the D is unclear. The CDR3 loop spans 12 amino acids. From germline, CDR1 is ENHRY and CDR2 SYGVKD. With 8 bases removed from V and 2 bases from J, the gap between germline ends came to 4 bases. The CDR3 DNA follows: TGTGCCATCTCAGCTGGGGCCAACGTCCTGACTTTC. Protein sequence: CAISAGANVLTF.

In this sample, this clonotype turned up a few times. The chain has TRBV29-1 and TRBJ2-1; D ambiguous. CDR3 length: 12 amino acids. Germline CDR1 SQVTM, CDR2 ANQGSEA. The V gene lost 8 bases and the J gene lost 4 bases, with 12 bases spanning the gap. The CDR3 DNA follows: TGCAGCACAACCTCTATGTACAATGAGCAGTTCTTC. Encoded protein: CSTTSMYNEQFF.

J is TRBJ2-2 and V is TRBV5-1; D gene ambiguous. Trimming removed 0 bases at V and 3 bases at J, with 15 bases between. In germline, CDR1 is SGHRS, CDR2 YFSETQ. CDR3 length: 17 residues. CDR3 in amino acids: CASSLAAQVWYTGELFF. The CDR3 DNA is TGCGCCAGCAGCTTGGCCGCTCAGGTGTGGTACACCGGGGAGCTGTTTTTT.

This clonotype turned up a few times. V is TRBV5-4 and J is TRBJ1-1, with D unresolved. V was cut by 4 bases and J by 0 bases, with 7 bases left in between. Per germline, CDR1 SGHNT and CDR2 YYREEE (reference sequence). This CDR3 contains 13 residues. CDR3 in amino acids: CASSAQMNTEAFF. Here the CDR3 DNA reads TGTGCCAGCAGCGCCCAGATGAACACTGAAGCTTTCTTT.

This clonotype came up a few times. The genes are TRBV20-1 and TRBJ2-3, with 8 bases lining up with TRBD2. Trimming took 6 bases from V and 2 from J; bases not matched to a gene: 13. Germline values: CDR1 DFQATT, CDR2 SNEGSKA (reference sequence). This CDR3 region has 16 residues. The CDR3 DNA sequence: TGCAGTGCCAATCGAATAGCGGGGACATACACAGATACGCAGTATTTT. The encoded protein is CSANRIAGTYTDTQYF.

This clonotype turned up a few times. The rearrangement links TRBV20-1 to TRBJ2-1; a possible D gene is TRBD2 (6 bases). Between the trimmed V and J ends, which lost 3 bases and 4 bases, there was a span of 16 bases. The CDR3 loop spans 15 amino acids. The V gene's germline CDR1 is DFQATT and CDR2 SNEGSKA (reference sequence). CDR3 residues: CSARVRGRHYNEQFF. The CDR3 nucleotides read TGCAGTGCTAGGGTTCGGGGGAGGCATTACAATGAGCAGTTCTTC.

The V and J genes are TRBV5-1 and TRBJ2-7; D is perhaps TRBD1 (5 bases). V lost 0 bases, J lost 4 bases, and 11 bases lay in between. Per the germline V gene, CDR1 is SGHRS and CDR2 is YFSETQ. The CDR3 sequence is 14 residues long. CDR3 amino acids: CASSLAFRAYEQYF. The CDR3 coding sequence is TGCGCCAGCAGCTTGGCCTTCAGGGCATACGAGCAGTACTTC.

This clonotype was seen a handful of times. The gene calls are TRBV28 and TRBJ2-4; D is unclear. The last part of the DNA fits TRBJ2-7 better; the J call may be wrong. Germline assignment: CDR1 MDHEN and CDR2 SYDVKM. This CDR3 has 10 residues. The CDR3 coding sequence is TGTGCCACCAAGGACGGCGAGCAGTACTTC. It encodes CATKDGEQYF.

In nucleotides, the CDR3 is TGCAGCGTTGCCGGGACAGTGTACGAGCAGTACTTC. This codes for CSVAGTVYEQYF. The chain has TRBV29-1 and TRBJ2-5; 7 bases align to TRBD1. Near its end, the DNA agrees better with TRBJ2-7, so the J call may be wrong. Germline V CDR1 and CDR2: SQVTM, ANQGSEA. The CDR3 runs 12 residues.